This T cell receptor beta chain was sequenced during a study of shared clonotypes between healthy human individuals. Study as a whole: Donors had three CD4 naive, three CD4 memory, two CD8 naive and one CD8 memory plate apiece. Study-level points and caveats: Of the naive CD4 clonotypes, about 5.4% were shared across several donors. Richness estimates generally favored naive over memory subsets.

This table comes from immunoSEQ multiplex PCR, and its TCRdb copy is limited to in-frame clones, with some not included. The data contain 2 million to 3 million clones, over 85% of them singletons. In the case of this clone: The antigen is not known.

This receptor was taken from a man in his late teens or twenties in good health. Some clones in this sample may be carry-over from other donors' samples. The sequencing sample was made of naive CD4+ T cells from PBMCs. This sample's subset: CD45RA+ positively selected.

CDR3 protein: CASSQRLRASGWEKLFF. CDR3 DNA: TGTGCCAGCAGCCAACGGTTGCGGGCGTCCGGTTGGGAAAAACTGTTTTTT. The chain links TRBV14 to TRBJ1-4; D is unclear. Germline V gene lookup returns CDR1 SGHDN and CDR2 FVKESK. V gave up 2 bases and J gave up 8 bases, with 21 bases separating them. The CDR3 is made up of 17 amino acids.